The TCR beta chain under discussion was sequenced for a study of T cell responses to AZD1222 COVID-19 vaccine. Study-wide results and caveats: Seropositivity was recorded at baseline in only six AZD1222 recipients.

The V segment lost 6 bases and the J segment 2 bases; nucleotides outside the gene matches: 8. The CDR3 covers 16 residues. CDR1 MNHEY and CDR2 SMNVEV come from the germline V gene (reference sequence). About this clone: Its antigen is not identified.

Sequenced by immunoSEQ multiplex PCR; TCRdb stores in-frame clones only, minus some. The table lists 100,000 or so clones, about nine tenths of them singletons. The receptor comes from an adult in good health. J is TRBJ2-1 and V is TRBV27, with 9 bases fitting TRBD2. This specimen was peripheral blood, taken on day 0 of AZD1222 vaccination. CDR3: CASRHGAGGPYNEQFF. The CDR3 DNA reads TGTGCCAGCAGGCACGGAGCGGGGGGCCCCTACAATGAGCAGTTCTTC.